Sequencing of this T cell receptor (beta chain) was carried out in a study of blood T cell repertoires in COVID-19. Background on the study: Specimens from acute and convalescent COVID-19 originated in the United States, Italy and Spain. PBMCs, B-cell-depleted T cells, or T cells provided the cDNA or gDNA that made up the material.

Original processing notes: Estimation of nucleated cell counts relied on the amplification of reference gene primers. Assay: immunoSEQ multiplex PCR; the TCRdb copy retains only in-frame clones and omits some. V and J calls and clone size are as listed in that table; D and trimming were resolved from the DNA. The sample holds 30,000 to 40,000 clones; around 80% are singletons and the top ten take about 40%. Trimming took 0 bases from V and 7 from J, leaving 12 bases between them. The germline V gene has CDR1 LGHNA and CDR2 YNFKEQ. The CDR3 loop spans 14 amino acids. The TCR comes from a man aged 80 or over with active or convalescent COVID-19. The chain couples TRBV4-2 to TRBJ1-2; TRBD1 might be the D (5 bases). The specimen sequenced was peripheral blood. CDR3 loop: CASSQESREGGYTF. In DNA form, the CDR3 reads TGTGCCAGCAGCCAAGAATCCAGGGAGGGTGGCTACACCTTC.